This T cell receptor beta chain was profiled in a study of control samples from healthy donors and cancer patients (dated by TCRdb to about 2020). A distance of 11 bases separates the germline ends of V and J, which lose 5 bases and 3 bases respectively. The CDR3 contains 13 residues, cysteine and phenylalanine counted. Of the read, only the CDR3 DNA is kept; its 39 bases are in frame from base 1. Library construction relied on the immunoSEQ multiplex PCR assay. The clones in this table, taken by TCRdb from immuneACCESS, are in-frame only. Not every clone is retained; where verified, under half of the shortfall comes from an unresolved V gene, and the cause of the rest is unknown. In all, the sample holds approximately 130,000 clones, and approximately 87% of those were seen once. About 3% of the sample goes to the ten largest clones. Worth noting for this clone: It has no known antigen specificity. It has no much larger one-base neighbor in the sample; base qualities were not kept.

The sequence was collected from a man aged 55 to 70 in good health. Source material: blood. The sequence links TRBV12-3 or TRBV12-4 to TRBJ2-7; no confident D gene assignment can be made. The CDR3 region: CASSEFPFYEQYF. The base sequence is TGTGCCAGCAGTGAGTTCCCGTTCTACGAGCAGTACTTC.